These T cell receptor beta chains were read from a single sample in a study of T-cell reconstitution after alpha-beta-depleted transplantation in children. TCRdb re-derived calls from the PCR reads in MiXCR, one entry per CDR3 protein. This table has 80,000 to 100,000 distinct CDR3 sequences, around 22% appearing once. The starting material was PBMCs, obtained before TCRalphabeta/CD19-depleted stem cell transplant. The receptor set was obtained from a boy aged 2-15 years with acute lymphoblastic leukemia, due to receive a stem cell transplant. The CDR3 runs from the conserved cysteine through the conserved F or W. The D gene is left open where the match is weak. For some rows the clone size is stated as once, few or many, or as a class when expanded; others skip it.

DNA: TGTGCCAGCAGCCAAGGACAAACAGATACGCAGTATTTT
CDR3: CASSQGQTDTQYF
size: few
V: TRBV7-2
D: -
J: TRBJ2-3
length: 13

DNA: TGTGCCAGCAGCCGGCGTTTTAACTCTGGGGCCAACGTCCTGACTTTC
CDR3: CASSRRFNSGANVLTF
size: few
V: TRBV6-1
D: -
J: TRBJ2-6
length: 16

DNA: TGTGCCAGCAGTTTGCGGAACGAGCAGTACTTC
CDR3: CASSLRNEQYF
size: few
V: TRBV12-3/TRBV12-4
D: -
J: TRBJ2-7
length: 11

DNA: TGTGCCAGCAGCCGGCGGGGGGTTGGGGTATTCGGGGAGCTGTTTTTT
CDR3: CASSRRGVGVFGELFF
size: -
V: TRBV9
D: TRBD2
J: TRBJ2-2
length: 16

DNA: TGCGCCAGCAGGTCAGAGGGCTACGAGCAGTACTTC
CDR3: CASRSEGYEQYF
size: -
V: TRBV5-1
D: -
J: TRBJ2-7
length: 12

DNA: TGTGCCAGCAGCCCCGGTGGAGCGGGACACCATGAGCAGTTCTTC
CDR3: CASSPGGAGHHEQFF
size: many
V: TRBV9
D: -
J: TRBJ2-1
length: 15

DNA: TGTGCCACCAGTCTCTCAGGGCGGAATGAGCAGTTCTTC
CDR3: CATSLSGRNEQFF
size: few
V: TRBV24-1
D: -
J: TRBJ2-1
length: 13

DNA: TGTGCCAGCGAGCGGGAACCGGCATCTAGCACAGATACGCAGTATTTT
CDR3: CASEREPASSTDTQYF
size: -
V: TRBV28
D: TRBD2
J: TRBJ2-3
length: 16

DNA: TGTGCCAGCAGTGCGACGCCGGGACTAGCGGAGGGGGCCTACGAGCAGTACTTC
CDR3: CASSATPGLAEGAYEQYF
size: -
V: TRBV6-1
D: TRBD2
J: TRBJ2-7
length: 18

DNA: TGCAGTGCTATGCCCCTTATTACTAGCGGACTGTCAAAGTTCTTC
CDR3: CSAMPLITSGLSKFF
size: -
V: TRBV20-1
D: TRBD2
J: TRBJ2-1
length: 15

DNA: TGCGCCAGCAGCCACTCCGGGACAGGGGGAGAGACCCAGTACTTC
CDR3: CASSHSGTGGETQYF
size: -
V: TRBV4-1
D: TRBD1
J: TRBJ2-5
length: 15

DNA: TGCAGTGCTAGAGATTTAGCCAGCGGGAGTCTTTCCTACGAGCAGTACTTC
CDR3: CSARDLASGSLSYEQYF
size: -
V: TRBV20-1
D: TRBD2
J: TRBJ2-7
length: 17

DNA: TGCGCCAGCAGCGTGGTTGGACTAGCGGGCGGGGAGCTGTTTTTT
CDR3: CASSVVGLAGGELFF
size: few
V: TRBV5-1
D: TRBD2
J: TRBJ2-2
length: 15

DNA: TGTGCCAGCAGCAGGGACAGGGGGGCTACACCCCTCCACTTT
CDR3: CASSRDRGATPLHF
size: few
V: TRBV6-1
D: TRBD1
J: TRBJ1-6
length: 14

DNA: TGCGCCAGCAGCTTAGAGGGGACAGTGGGAGATACGCAGTATTTT
CDR3: CASSLEGTVGDTQYF
size: few
V: TRBV5-1
D: TRBD1
J: TRBJ2-3
length: 15

DNA: TGTGCCAGCAGCCCCTCGGGTCCGGGGACCCTTGGAGCTTTCTTT
CDR3: CASSPSGPGTLGAFF
size: few
V: TRBV7-2
D: -
J: TRBJ1-1
length: 15

DNA: TGTGCCATCAGTGAAGTAGCGAACACTGAAGCTTTCTTT
CDR3: CAISEVANTEAFF
size: few
V: TRBV10-3
D: -
J: TRBJ1-1
length: 13

DNA: TGTGCCAGCAGCCCCGGCCCCTCCGGCTCCAGCTCCTACAATGAGCAGTTCTTC
CDR3: CASSPGPSGSSSYNEQFF
size: -
V: TRBV4-2
D: -
J: TRBJ2-1
length: 18

DNA: TGTGCCAGCAGGGAGCAGGGGGAGCTGTTTTTT
CDR3: CASREQGELFF
size: -
V: TRBV12-3/TRBV12-4
D: -
J: TRBJ2-2
length: 11

DNA: TGCAGCGTTGGCGGAGGGGCCCGTAGCGGGGAGCTGTTTTTT
CDR3: CSVGGGARSGELFF
size: many
V: TRBV29-1
D: -
J: TRBJ2-2
length: 14

DNA: TGTGCCAGCAGAGCCGGGACAGGGATCTACAACGAGCAGTTCTTC
CDR3: CASRAGTGIYNEQFF
size: -
V: TRBV2
D: TRBD1
J: TRBJ2-1
length: 15

DNA: TGTGCCAGCAGTTACTCGAGTCGGGAGCTGGGGGAGCAGTACTTC
CDR3: CASSYSSRELGEQYF
size: few
V: TRBV6-2/TRBV6-3
D: -
J: TRBJ2-7
length: 15

DNA: TGTGCCAGTAGTATCCGGGGACGGTCGAATGAGCAGTTCTTC
CDR3: CASSIRGRSNEQFF
size: -
V: TRBV19
D: -
J: TRBJ2-1
length: 14

DNA: TGTGCCAGCAGCACCGGGACAGGGGGCAATCAGCCCCAGCATTTT
CDR3: CASSTGTGGNQPQHF
size: -
V: TRBV7-2
D: TRBD1
J: TRBJ1-5
length: 15

DNA: TGCGCCAGCAGCACCTCGACAGGGCCCTACGAGCAGTACTTC
CDR3: CASSTSTGPYEQYF
size: few
V: TRBV5-1
D: TRBD1
J: TRBJ2-7
length: 14

DNA: TGCGCCAGCAGCCGGGACAGGAACACTGAAGCTTTCTTT
CDR3: CASSRDRNTEAFF
size: many
V: TRBV5-1
D: TRBD1
J: TRBJ1-1
length: 13

DNA: TGTGCCAGCAGCTATCCCCTAGCGGGAGCGGGTGAGCAGTTCTTC
CDR3: CASSYPLAGAGEQFF
size: -
V: TRBV12-3/TRBV12-4
D: TRBD2
J: TRBJ2-1
length: 15

DNA: TGTGCCAGCAGCTTAGCGCTCGACGAGCAGTACTTC
CDR3: CASSLALDEQYF
size: -
V: TRBV7-9
D: -
J: TRBJ2-7
length: 12

DNA: TGTGCCAGTGCACCGGGACAGGGGAGCTACGAGCAGTACTTC
CDR3: CASAPGQGSYEQYF
size: many
V: TRBV11-3
D: TRBD1
J: TRBJ2-7
length: 14

DNA: TGTGCCAGCAGCCCCCTCTGGGACGGGACCCTAAGGGGCATTCAGTACTTC
CDR3: CASSPLWDGTLRGIQYF
size: many
V: TRBV11-2
D: -
J: TRBJ2-4
length: 17

DNA: TGTGCCAGCAGCGTTGACGAGGGGTCTAGCACAGATACGCAGTATTTT
CDR3: CASSVDEGSSTDTQYF
size: -
V: TRBV9
D: -
J: TRBJ2-3
length: 16

DNA: TGTGCCAGCAGCTTAGCGCGCACCGGGGAGCTGTTTTTT
CDR3: CASSLARTGELFF
size: -
V: TRBV7-2
D: -
J: TRBJ2-2
length: 13

DNA: TGTGCCAGCAGATTTATCACAGATACGCAGTATTTT
CDR3: CASRFITDTQYF
size: few
V: TRBV7-9
D: -
J: TRBJ2-3
length: 12

DNA: TGCAGTGCTAGGGCCCAAACGTCGGAGCAGTTCTTC
CDR3: CSARAQTSEQFF
size: few
V: TRBV20-1
D: -
J: TRBJ2-1
length: 12

DNA: TGCAGTGCTAGAACGGGGGCTAGCGGAGTCGGACATGAGCAGTTCTTC
CDR3: CSARTGASGVGHEQFF
size: few
V: TRBV20-1
D: -
J: TRBJ2-1
length: 16

DNA: TGTGCCAGCAGCCCGGGACAGGGCTCTACGGGCACCGGGGAGCTGTTTTTT
CDR3: CASSPGQGSTGTGELFF
size: few
V: TRBV7-3
D: TRBD1
J: TRBJ2-2
length: 17

DNA: TGTGCCAGCAGGACCCTCCTAGCGGAGGGGCCCCTAAACACCGGGGAGCTGTTTTTT
CDR3: CASRTLLAEGPLNTGELFF
size: large
V: TRBV12-3/TRBV12-4
D: TRBD2
J: TRBJ2-2
length: 19

DNA: TGCAGCCAATCCAGCGGAGGCACAGATACGCAGTATTTT
CDR3: CSQSSGGTDTQYF
size: few
V: TRBV29-1
D: -
J: TRBJ2-3
length: 13

DNA: TGTGCCAGCAGCTTAGCCAGGCGCTACGAGCAGTACTTC
CDR3: CASSLARRYEQYF
size: -
V: TRBV7-2
D: -
J: TRBJ2-7
length: 13

DNA: TGCGCCAGCAGCTTGGACGGGACTCGGACCTACGAGCAGTACTTC
CDR3: CASSLDGTRTYEQYF
size: many
V: TRBV5-1
D: -
J: TRBJ2-7
length: 15

DNA: TGTGCCACCAGTGATGAAGGAGGGGGCTACACCTTC
CDR3: CATSDEGGGYTF
size: few
V: TRBV24-1
D: -
J: TRBJ1-2
length: 12